The entry below describes one T cell receptor (beta chain). The antigen it binds to is not known. Nothing much larger sits one base from this clone, and base qualities are not available. Genomic DNA was isolated from the sorted cells so that the TCRbeta CDR3 region could be sequenced. The immunoSEQ Assay was used to sequence the TCRbeta CDR3 regions. In TCRdb, the immuneACCESS table is reduced to in-frame sequences with V and J assigned. These tables do not hold every clone; where another copy was compared, an unresolved V gene accounts for under half, and the others remain unexplained. The sample data list approximately 60,000 clones, and about 94% of these were observed just once. The biggest ten clones account for roughly 18% of the sample. The data are from a study of OX40 agonist ivuxolimab in advanced cancers. Background on the whole study: Ivuxolimab, which targeted the costimulatory receptor OX40 (CD134), was an agonistic, fully human IgG2 monoclonal antibody. The paper covers the monotherapy dose-escalation part of the phase I ivuxolimab trial, which included N = 52 patients. Partial responses were achieved by three dose-escalation patients, of whom one had hepatocellular carcinoma and two had cutaneous melanoma. In the dose-escalation cohort, roughly four fifths of patients were male, and the mean age was approximately 60 years, with a range of 23 to 79. Of the approximately 54 dose-escalation patients, hepatocellular carcinoma was present in approximately 20, melanoma in roughly 15, renal cell carcinoma in 9 and head and neck cancer in 9. Intravenous ivuxolimab was administered to patients every 2 weeks at six dose levels: 0.01, 0.1, 0.3, 1.5, 3 and 10 mg/kg. The purpose of peripheral TCRbeta sequencing was to test whether ivuxolimab changed TCR sequence diversity and led to clonal T-cell expansion. Patients were allowed to have had prior anti-PD-1, anti-PD-L1 or anti-CTLA-4 therapy, and approximately 40% of the dose-escalation patients had previously received checkpoint inhibitors.

Patients with autoimmune disease history or receiving systemic immunosuppression were excluded from the trial. Peripheral blood for TCR sequencing was collected from all dose cohorts at baseline, on cycle 4 day 1, and on cycle 7 day 1. The samples were taken from a phase I, first-in-human, multicenter, open-label dose-escalation trial of ivuxolimab. Adults with locally advanced or metastatic head and neck squamous cell, hepatocellular, melanoma or renal cell carcinoma were enrolled in the trial. CD4+ and CD8+ T cells were sorted separately from peripheral blood before TCR sequencing. General study outcomes and caveats: In the 0.1-3.0 mg/kg groups, partial responders were among the patients with the lowest normalized peripheral clonal expansion, particularly in CD8+ T cells. At doses from 0.1 to 3.0 mg/kg, clonal expansion was seen in both CD4+ and CD8+ blood T cells between baseline and week 6. After ivuxolimab, expanded clones were on average more numerous among CD8+ T cells than among CD4+ T cells. The antigen specificity of the peripheral T cells that underwent clonal expansion was not determined. Low levels of normalized T-cell clonal expansion were also seen in some nonresponding patients.

Ends trimmed: V by 1 base, J by 4 bases; bases unmatched to a gene: 11. Sequences SEHNR (CDR1) and FQNEAQ (CDR2) are obtained from the germline V gene (reference sequence). From the cysteine through the phenylalanine, the CDR3 covers 18 amino acids. Left in the record is the CDR3 DNA by itself, 54 bases read in frame from the first base. The origin of this receptor is an adult with an advanced solid tumor such as melanoma, head and neck, liver or kidney cancer. The chain is assembled from TRBV7-9 and TRBJ2-7, with 12 middle bases fitting TRBD2. Sequences were derived from CD4+ or CD8+ T cells sorted from blood, sampled in a trial of the OX40 agonist ivuxolimab. The nucleotide sequence reads as follows: TGTGCCAGCAGCTTAGGCCTAGCGGGAGGGCCAGTCGGGTACGAGCAGTACTTC. Translated, this is CASSLGLAGGPVGYEQYF.